Listed below are T cell receptor beta chains from one sample, sequenced in a study of blood T cell repertoires in COVID-19. Assay: immunoSEQ multiplex PCR; the TCRdb copy retains only in-frame clones and omits some. The data show roughly 180,000 clones, with about four fifths seen just once and 15% to 20% held by the top ten. Sequencing input: PBMCs or T cells enriched from blood (not recorded which). Source of these receptors: a man between 60 and 70 years old who had recovered from COVID-19. Both conserved end residues are part of each CDR3. A D gene is named only where the DNA matches it firmly. For some rows the clone size is stated as once, few or many, or as a class when expanded; others skip it.

size,J,length,D,V,DNA,CDR3
NA,TRBJ2-1,14,NA,TRBV5-5,TGTGCCAGCAGCTTGCAGGGCAATCACAATGAGCAGTTCTTC,CASSLQGNHNEQFF
NA,TRBJ2-3,16,TRBD2,TRBV10-3,TGTGCCATCAGTGAGTCACAGCGGGGGGGCACAGATACGCAGTATTTT,CAISESQRGGTDTQYF
NA,TRBJ2-1,15,TRBD1,TRBV7-7,TGTGCCAGCAGCTTAGGAGGACAGGGGTTTGATGAGCAGTTCTTC,CASSLGGQGFDEQFF
NA,TRBJ1-4,15,TRBD1,TRBV5-5,TGTGCCAGCAGCCCCATCGGGACAGGGGATGAAAAACTGTTTTTT,CASSPIGTGDEKLFF
NA,TRBJ2-3,17,TRBD2,TRBV19,TGTGCCAGTAGTATCTTGGCTAGCGGGAGCGGCACAGATACGCAGTATTTT,CASSILASGSGTDTQYF
NA,TRBJ1-3,16,TRBD1,TRBV28,TGTGCCAGCAGTAAAAATCAGGGGGCGCCTGGAAACACCATATATTTT,CASSKNQGAPGNTIYF
NA,TRBJ2-5,12,NA,TRBV7-2,TGTGCCAGCAGTCCAACGGGAAAGACCCAGTACTTC,CASSPTGKTQYF
NA,TRBJ2-7,17,TRBD2,TRBV5-4,TGTGCCAGCAGCTCCGGGACTAGCGGGGGGGCATACCACGAGCAGTACTTC,CASSSGTSGGAYHEQYF
NA,TRBJ1-4,17,NA,TRBV21-1,TGTGCCAGCAGCACCCCCGGGGGACCCGCAACTAATGAAAAACTGTTTTTT,CASSTPGGPATNEKLFF
NA,TRBJ1-5,17,TRBD1,TRBV19,TGTGCCAGTAGTATAGATCTGGGGACAGATAGCAATCAGCCCCAGCATTTT,CASSIDLGTDSNQPQHF
NA,TRBJ1-1,13,TRBD1,TRBV29-1,TGCAGCGTAGTCCCGGGACAGGGAGAAGTAGCTTTCTTT,CSVVPGQGEVAFF
NA,TRBJ1-2,14,NA,TRBV5-8,TGTGCCAGCAGTCCTGACAGGCCTTCAGCGGGCTACACCTTC,CASSPDRPSAGYTF
NA,TRBJ2-5,15,TRBD2,TRBV18,TGTGCCAGCTCACCACCAAGTGCGGGAGAGGAGACCCAGTACTTC,CASSPPSAGEETQYF
NA,TRBJ1-2,15,TRBD1,TRBV6-5,TGTGCCAGCAGCGGGATTACAGGGGGCGACTATGGCTACACCTTC,CASSGITGGDYGYTF
NA,TRBJ2-7,13,TRBD1,TRBV10-3,TGTGCCACCAAGGACAGGGATCTGGTTGAGCAGTACTTC,CATKDRDLVEQYF
NA,TRBJ2-3,17,TRBD1,TRBV11-3,TGTGCCAGCAGCTTAGGATACGACAGGGAGACCACAGATACGCAGTATTTT,CASSLGYDRETTDTQYF
few,TRBJ2-7,14,TRBD1,TRBV5-1,TGCGCCAGCAGCTTGGACGGACAGGGGGGCGAGCAGTACTTC,CASSLDGQGGEQYF
NA,TRBJ2-1,14,NA,TRBV5-1,TGCGCCAGCAGCTTGGCCCGGGGCTACAATGAGCAGTTCTTC,CASSLARGYNEQFF
once,TRBJ1-2,15,TRBD1,TRBV19,TGTGCCAGTAGTATAGCTGGGACAGGGCCCTATGGCTACACCTTC,CASSIAGTGPYGYTF
NA,TRBJ2-5,15,NA,TRBV27,TGTGCCAGCAGGCCTTATGCGGCAACCCAAGAGACCCAGTACTTC,CASRPYAATQETQYF
NA,TRBJ2-1,15,TRBD2,TRBV7-9,TGTGCCAGCAGCCAGACTAGCGGGAGGGAACATGAGCAGTTCTTC,CASSQTSGREHEQFF
NA,TRBJ2-2,17,TRBD1,TRBV9,TGTGCCAGCAGCCGAAATTACAGGGGGAGTAACACCGGGGAGCTGTTTTTT,CASSRNYRGSNTGELFF
NA,TRBJ2-1,15,NA,TRBV28,TGTGCCAGCAGTTCCCCTAGCACTGCTAAGAATGAGCAGTTCTTC,CASSSPSTAKNEQFF
NA,TRBJ1-4,16,NA,TRBV1,TGCACCAGCAGCCAAGATCGTACAGGGGGAGATGAAAAACTGTTTTTT,CTSSQDRTGGDEKLFF
NA,TRBJ2-1,13,TRBD2,TRBV10-3,TGTGCCATCAGTGGCCTAGCGGGGGATGAGCAGTTCTTC,CAISGLAGDEQFF
few,TRBJ1-2,15,NA,TRBV5-5,TGTGCCAGCAGCTTTACGACCCGGGGGGACTATGGCTACACCTTC,CASSFTTRGDYGYTF
NA,TRBJ1-3,16,TRBD1,TRBV25-1,TGTGCCAGCAGTGACCCTCACAGGGGCTCTGGAAACACCATATATTTT,CASSDPHRGSGNTIYF
NA,TRBJ1-6,16,NA,TRBV18,TGTGCCAGCTCACCACGTGAGCGCACCTATAATTCACCCCTCCACTTT,CASSPRERTYNSPLHF
NA,TRBJ1-5,16,NA,TRBV5-1,TGCGCCAGCAGCTTGGAGGCAGGTAATAGCAATCAGCCCCAGCATTTT,CASSLEAGNSNQPQHF
NA,TRBJ1-3,17,NA,TRBV5-1,TGCGCCAGCAGCCTCCGTTCGACAGGAAACCTCGGAAACACCATATATTTT,CASSLRSTGNLGNTIYF
NA,TRBJ2-1,17,NA,TRBV18,TGTGCCAGCTCACCAGGGGCAGGTCCCTCCACTTACAATGAGCAGTTCTTC,CASSPGAGPSTYNEQFF
NA,TRBJ2-1,15,TRBD2,TRBV9,TGTGCCAGCAGCCGGGGGCGGGAGGCCAGGGATGAGCAGTTCTTC,CASSRGREARDEQFF
NA,TRBJ2-3,16,NA,TRBV5-8,TGTGCCAGCAGCTTGGGCGCGGGACAGAGCACAGATACGCAGTATTTT,CASSLGAGQSTDTQYF
NA,TRBJ1-2,14,NA,TRBV11-2,TGTGCCAGCAGGGAAGGGGGGGTCAACTATGGCTACACCTTC,CASREGGVNYGYTF
once,TRBJ2-7,15,TRBD2,TRBV6-6,TGTGCCAGCAGCAGTAGCGGGAGGGGCTCCTACGAGCAGTACTTC,CASSSSGRGSYEQYF
NA,TRBJ1-2,13,NA,TRBV3-1/TRBV3-2,TGTGCCAGCAGCCAAGAGAACAGCTATGGCTACACCTTC,CASSQENSYGYTF
NA,TRBJ2-1,17,TRBD2,TRBV7-3,TGTGCCAGCAGCATTAGCGGGAGGGCCGGCTCCTACAATGAGCAGTTCTTC,CASSISGRAGSYNEQFF
NA,TRBJ2-7,14,NA,TRBV5-6,TGTGCCAGCAGCTTAGGGCTAGCAACTCGGGAGCAGTACTTC,CASSLGLATREQYF
NA,TRBJ1-5,14,NA,TRBV20-1,TGCAGTGCTAGTGCAGGGAATAGCAATCAGCCCCAGCATTTT,CSASAGNSNQPQHF
NA,TRBJ2-1,13,TRBD2,TRBV14,TGTGCCAGCAGCCAAGATCGACTAGCTAGTCAGTTCTTC,CASSQDRLASQFF
NA,TRBJ2-3,15,TRBD1,TRBV13,TGTGCCAGCAGCTTTGGCCAGGGGGGCACAGATACGCAGTATTTT,CASSFGQGGTDTQYF
once,TRBJ2-3,16,TRBD2,TRBV7-8,TGTGCCAGCAGTCTTACTAGCGGGGGGCCCGGAGATACGCAGTATTTT,CASSLTSGGPGDTQYF
NA,TRBJ1-3,18,TRBD1,TRBV16,TGTGCCAGCAGCCTAAACCTGGGACAGGGGGCTTCTGGAAACACCATATATTTT,CASSLNLGQGASGNTIYF
NA,TRBJ1-1,13,NA,TRBV6-4,TGTGCCAGCGCCGCGACGAGGGATACTGAAGCTTTCTTT,CASAATRDTEAFF
few,TRBJ1-1,14,NA,TRBV28,TGTGCCAGCAGTGGGACTCCTTTAAGCACTGAAGCTTTCTTT,CASSGTPLSTEAFF
once,TRBJ2-1,16,TRBD2,TRBV6-5,TGTGCCAGCAGTTACACTAGCGGGAGTCTCTACAATGAGCAGTTCTTC,CASSYTSGSLYNEQFF
NA,TRBJ2-2,17,TRBD2,TRBV3-1/TRBV3-2,TGTGCCAGCAGCCGCCCACTAGCGGGCACGAACACCGGGGAGCTGTTTTTT,CASSRPLAGTNTGELFF
NA,TRBJ2-2,15,NA,TRBV5-1,TGCGCCAGCAGCTTGGACAGGATTGACACCGGGGAGCTGTTTTTT,CASSLDRIDTGELFF
NA,TRBJ1-4,13,TRBD1,TRBV27,TGTGCCAGCAGGGCAGGGACAGTCGAAAAACTGTTTTTT,CASRAGTVEKLFF
NA,TRBJ1-3,15,TRBD1,TRBV3-1/TRBV3-2,TGTGCCAGCAGCCGGAGCAGGGGGCCTGGAAACACCATATATTTT,CASSRSRGPGNTIYF